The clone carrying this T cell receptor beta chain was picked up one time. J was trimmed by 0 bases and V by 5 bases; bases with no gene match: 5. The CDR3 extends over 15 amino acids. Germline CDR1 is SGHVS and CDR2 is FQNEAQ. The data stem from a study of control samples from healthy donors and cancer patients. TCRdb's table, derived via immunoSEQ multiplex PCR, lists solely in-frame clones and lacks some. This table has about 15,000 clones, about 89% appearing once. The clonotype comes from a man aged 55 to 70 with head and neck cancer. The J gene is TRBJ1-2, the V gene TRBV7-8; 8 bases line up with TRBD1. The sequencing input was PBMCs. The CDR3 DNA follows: TGTGCCAGCAGCCTCACGGGACAGGCTAACTATGGCTACACCTTC. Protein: CASSLTGQANYGYTF. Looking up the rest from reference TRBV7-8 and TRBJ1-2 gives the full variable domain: GAGVSQSPRYKVAKRGQDVALRCDPISGHVSLFWYQQALGQGPEFLTYFQNEAQLDKSGLPSDRFFAERPEGSVSTLKIQRTQQEDSAVYLCASSLTGQANYGYTFGSGTRLTVV.